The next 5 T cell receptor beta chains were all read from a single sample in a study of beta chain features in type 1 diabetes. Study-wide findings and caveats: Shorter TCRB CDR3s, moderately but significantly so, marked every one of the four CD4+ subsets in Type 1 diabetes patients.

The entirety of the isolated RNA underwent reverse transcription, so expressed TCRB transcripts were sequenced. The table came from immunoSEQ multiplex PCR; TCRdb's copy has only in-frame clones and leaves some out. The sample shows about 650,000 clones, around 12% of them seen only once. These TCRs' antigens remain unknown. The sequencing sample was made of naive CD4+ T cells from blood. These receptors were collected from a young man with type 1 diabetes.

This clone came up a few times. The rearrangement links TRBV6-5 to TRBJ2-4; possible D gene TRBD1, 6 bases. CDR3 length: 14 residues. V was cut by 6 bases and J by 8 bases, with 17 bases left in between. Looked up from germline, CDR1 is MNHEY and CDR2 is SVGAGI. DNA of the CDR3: TGTGCCAGCAGGGGGTGGACAGCCGGGGACATTCAGTACTTC. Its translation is CASRGWTAGDIQYF.

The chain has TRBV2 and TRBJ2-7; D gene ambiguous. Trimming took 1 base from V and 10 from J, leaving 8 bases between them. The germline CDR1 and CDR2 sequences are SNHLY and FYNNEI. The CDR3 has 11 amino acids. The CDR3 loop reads CASSEGTNQYF. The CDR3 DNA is TGTGCCAGCAGTGAAGGAACCAACCAGTACTTC. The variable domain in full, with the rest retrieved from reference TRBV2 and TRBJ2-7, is EPEVTQTPSHQVTQMGQEVILRCVPISNHLYFYWYRQILGQKVEFLVSFYNNEISEKSEIFDDQFSVERPDGSNFTLKIRSTKLEDSAMYFCASSEGTNQYFGPGTRLTVT.

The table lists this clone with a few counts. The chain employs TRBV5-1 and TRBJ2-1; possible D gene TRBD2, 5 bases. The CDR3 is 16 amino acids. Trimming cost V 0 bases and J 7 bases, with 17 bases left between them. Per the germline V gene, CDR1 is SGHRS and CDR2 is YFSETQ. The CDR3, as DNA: TGCGCCAGCAGCTTGGGGGTCGCGCGGGTAAATAATGAGCAGTTCTTC. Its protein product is CASSLGVARVNNEQFF. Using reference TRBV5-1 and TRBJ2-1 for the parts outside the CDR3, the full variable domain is KAGVTQTPRYLIKTRGQQVTLSCSPISGHRSVSWYQQTPGQGLQFLFEYFSETQRNKGNFPGRFSGRQFSNSRSEMNVSTLELGDSALYLCASSLGVARVNNEQFFGPGTRLTVL.

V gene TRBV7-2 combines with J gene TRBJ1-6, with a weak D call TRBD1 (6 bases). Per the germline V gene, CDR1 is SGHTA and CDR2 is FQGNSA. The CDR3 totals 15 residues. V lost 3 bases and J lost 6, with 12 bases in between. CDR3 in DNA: TGTGCCAGCAGCTTCGGGGGGCTCGGTAATTCACCCCTCCACTTT. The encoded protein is CASSFGGLGNSPLHF.

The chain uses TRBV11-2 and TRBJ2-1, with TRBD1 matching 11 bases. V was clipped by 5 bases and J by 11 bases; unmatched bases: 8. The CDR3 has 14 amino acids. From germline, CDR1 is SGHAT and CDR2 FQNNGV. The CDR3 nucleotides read TGTGCCAGCAGCCCGACGGGACAGGGGGGCCAGCAGTTCTTC. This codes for CASSPTGQGGQQFF. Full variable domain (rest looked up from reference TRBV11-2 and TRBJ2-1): EAGVAQSPRYKIIEKRQSVAFWCNPISGHATLYWYQQILGQGPKLLIQFQNNGVVDDSQLPKDRFSAERLKGVDSTLKIQPAKLEDSAVYLCASSPTGQGGQQFFGPGTRLTVL.